This is a list of T cell receptor beta chains from one sample in a study of blood T cell repertoires in COVID-19. Assay used: immunoSEQ multiplex PCR; TCRdb lists only in-frame clones, some missing. The sample consists of around 190,000 clones, roughly 80% of them appearing once. The sequenced sample was peripheral blood. The receptors were gathered from a human donor in a cohort sampled during active COVID-19. Both conserved end residues are part of each CDR3.

v_gene,CDR3aa
TRBV18,CASSPPGQGRSSYEQYF
TRBV6-5,CASTGVHFMNTEAFF
TRBV27,CASSLLGGGAFSYNEQFF
TRBV7-2,CASSPNRGYEQYF
TRBV5-4,CASSRQGSYEQYF
TRBV5-5,CASSLAGQMVYTEAFF
TRBV7-6,CASSLGAGLASYNEQFF
TRBV3-1/TRBV3-2,CASSQDSGFKNIQYF
TRBV5-4,CASSPATSGGPNTGELFF
TRBV7-2,CASSRRLRDRAPDTQYF